A single TCR beta chain is shown here with its context. Trimming shortened V by 7 bases and J by 7 bases, and 13 bases separated the two germline ends. CDR1 SQVTM and CDR2 ANQGSEA come from the germline V gene. This CDR3 is built from 11 residues. The sample originates from a study of T cell changes during pregnancy in multiple sclerosis. Using immunoSEQ multiplex PCR, the repertoire was profiled, and TCRdb retains in-frame clones only, with some absent. The table lists 35,000 to 45,000 clones, around 90% of them singletons, with almost 5.5% in the top ten. V gene TRBV29-1 combines with J gene TRBJ1-2; the D gene is possibly TRBD1 (5 bases). The sequence derives from a female donor in good health, enrolled as a control in a pregnancy study. Sequencing used peripheral blood, obtained in the third trimester of pregnancy. The CDR3, as DNA: TGCAGCGGCGGGGGACTGGTTGGCTACACCTTC. Its protein product is CSGGGLVGYTF.